This T cell receptor (beta chain) is drawn from a study of T cell responses to AZD1222 COVID-19 vaccine. Using immunoSEQ multiplex PCR, the repertoire was profiled, and TCRdb retains in-frame clones only, with some absent. The sample carries more than 85,000 clones, about 88% recorded once. Sequencing used peripheral blood, obtained 28 days after the second AZD1222 dose. This TCR came from an adult who received the AZD1222 COVID-19 vaccine.

The CDR3 coding sequence is TGTGCCAGCAGTGAGGGGGGTAGCGATGAGCAGTTCTTC. This codes for CASSEGGSDEQFF. The V call is TRBV25-1, the J call TRBJ2-1, with D perhaps TRBD2 (6 bases). Germline V gene sequence: CDR1 MGHDK, CDR2 SYGVNS. Trimming stripped 3 bases from V and 8 bases from J, with 11 bases between. There are 13 residues in the CDR3.